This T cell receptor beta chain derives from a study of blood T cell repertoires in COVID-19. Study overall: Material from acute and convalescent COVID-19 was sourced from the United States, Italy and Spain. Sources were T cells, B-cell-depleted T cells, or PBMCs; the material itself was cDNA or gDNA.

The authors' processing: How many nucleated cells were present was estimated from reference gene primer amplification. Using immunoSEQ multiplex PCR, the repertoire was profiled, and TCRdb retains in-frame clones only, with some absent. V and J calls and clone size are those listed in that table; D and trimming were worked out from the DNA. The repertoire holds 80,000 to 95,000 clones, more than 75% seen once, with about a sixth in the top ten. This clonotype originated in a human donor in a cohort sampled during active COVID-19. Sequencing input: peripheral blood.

The CDR3 spells CAWSFGTYATNEKLFF. DNA of the CDR3: TGTGCCTGGAGTTTTGGGACATATGCAACTAATGAAAAACTGTTTTTT. The V and J genes are TRBV30 and TRBJ1-4; weak D call: TRBD1 (6 bases). Germline assignment: CDR1 GTSNPN and CDR2 SVGIG (reference sequence). This CDR3 region has 16 residues. Trimming shortened V by 2 bases and J by 0 bases, and 13 bases separated the two germline ends.